Listed below are T cell receptor beta chains from one sample, sequenced in a study of T cells in Graves' hyperthyroidism and ophthalmopathy. TCRdb recomputed calls from the multiplex PCR reads with MiXCR, one row per CDR3 protein. Found here are some 560,000 distinct CDR3 sequences, 15% to 18% of them singletons; the top ten hold around 7.8%. The source material was blood. Every receptor here comes from a woman aged 25 to 39 with Graves' hyperthyroidism. The CDR3 runs from the conserved cysteine through the conserved F or W. D genes are given only for firm matches. Only some rows state a clone size, as once, few, many or a class for expanded clones.

CDR3aa | CDR3nt | d_gene | j_gene | v_gene | abundance
CASSQTGTDTQYF | TGTGCCAGCAGTCAAACGGGTACAGATACGCAGTATTTT | - | TRBJ2-3 | TRBV5-8 | many
CASSQGGPYNEQFF | TGTGCCAGCAGCCAAGGCGGACCTTACAATGAGCAGTTCTTC | - | TRBJ2-1 | TRBV3-1 | many
CASSHSLAGEIKRRTDTQYF | TGTGCCAGCAGCCACAGCCTAGCGGGAGAGATCAAAAGACGGACAGATACGCAGTATTTT | TRBD2 | TRBJ2-3 | TRBV14 | -
CASVVSANTGELFF | TGTGCCAGCGTGGTTAGCGCGAACACCGGGGAGCTGTTTTTT | - | TRBJ2-2 | TRBV6-2/TRBV6-3 | many
CSARVAGVNNSPLHF | TGCAGTGCTAGAGTAGCAGGGGTAAATAATTCACCCCTCCACTTT | - | TRBJ1-6 | TRBV20-1 | many
CASSVQGSDTQYF | TGTGCCAGCAGCGTACAGGGGTCAGATACGCAGTATTTT | TRBD1 | TRBJ2-3 | TRBV27 | many
CASSLGGQNEKLFF | TGTGCCAGCAGCTTAGGAGGCCAGAATGAAAAACTGTTTTTT | - | TRBJ1-4 | TRBV7-8 | -
CASSYTGGIGYTF | TGTGCCAGCAGTTATACAGGGGGGATAGGCTACACCTTC | TRBD1 | TRBJ1-2 | TRBV12-3/TRBV12-4 | many
CASSLDVGLNTEAFF | TGCGCCAGCAGCTTGGATGTGGGACTCAACACTGAAGCTTTCTTT | - | TRBJ1-1 | TRBV5-1 | many
CASSLAGGLNEQYF | TGTGCCAGCAGTTTAGCGGGAGGGTTGAACGAGCAGTACTTC | TRBD2 | TRBJ2-7 | TRBV5-6 | many
CASSHPRWGVETQYF | TGTGCCAGCAGCCACCCCCGTTGGGGGGTTGAGACCCAGTACTTC | - | TRBJ2-5 | TRBV3-1 | many
CSVEALLGGTSGSYNEQFF | TGCAGCGTTGAAGCCCTCCTCGGGGGGACTAGCGGGAGTTACAATGAGCAGTTCTTC | TRBD2 | TRBJ2-1 | TRBV29-1 | once
CASSPRTAITEAFF | TGTGCCAGCAGTCCTCGGACAGCCATTACTGAAGCTTTCTTT | - | TRBJ1-1 | TRBV27 | -
CASSIVVGTNTEAFF | TGTGCCAGTAGTATAGTGGTAGGCACGAACACTGAAGCTTTCTTT | - | TRBJ1-1 | TRBV19 | -
CASKVHPAGTDTQYF | TGTGCCAGTAAGGTCCACCCTGCAGGCACAGATACGCAGTATTTT | - | TRBJ2-3 | TRBV19 | few
CASSLGRQGQETQYF | TGCGCCAGCAGCTTGGGGCGACAGGGGCAAGAGACCCAGTACTTC | TRBD1 | TRBJ2-5 | TRBV5-1 | -
CASSYISKGPYAEAFF | TGTGCCAGCAGCTATATTTCAAAGGGGCCCTACGCTGAAGCTTTCTTT | - | TRBJ1-1 | TRBV2 | many
CASSFRGEGYNEQFF | TGTGCCAGCAGTTTTAGGGGGGAGGGCTACAATGAGCAGTTCTTC | - | TRBJ2-1 | TRBV12-3/TRBV12-4 | -
CASRPRTGLNTEAFF | TGTGCCAGCAGACCGAGGACAGGCTTGAACACTGAAGCTTTCTTT | TRBD1 | TRBJ1-1 | TRBV6-1 | few